This T cell receptor beta chain derives from a study of T cell changes during pregnancy in multiple sclerosis. Produced via immunoSEQ multiplex PCR; TCRdb's table is partial and in-frame only. The data contain approximately 54,000 clones, 80% to 95% of them singletons. This CDR3 contains 15 residues. The germline gives CDR1 SGHRS, CDR2 YFSETQ. With 0 bases removed from V and 5 bases from J, the gap between germline ends came to 9 bases. This specimen was peripheral blood, taken after pregnancy. This clonotype originated in a female donor in good health, enrolled as a control in a pregnancy study. The V gene is TRBV5-1, the J gene TRBJ1-6; tentatively, D is TRBD1 (5 bases). Here the CDR3 reads CASSLEQANNSPLHF. The CDR3 DNA is TGCGCCAGCAGCTTGGAACAGGCGAATAATTCACCCCTCCACTTT.